This T cell receptor (beta chain) comes out of a study of blood T cell repertoires in COVID-19 (dated by TCRdb to 2019 to 2021). At the level of the whole study: Samples from collaborators originated in the United States, Italy and Spain and spanned both the acute and convalescent phases of COVID-19. The prospective study material was composed of cDNA or gDNA derived from T cells, B-cell-depleted T cells, or PBMCs. Deeply sampled blood TCRbeta repertoires from subjects exposed to, actively infected with, or recovered from COVID-19 were included in the dataset. The repertoires were released in a freely available public database meant as a resource for research on the immune response to SARS-CoV-2. The samples were drawn from the first 160 participants of the ongoing ImmuneRACE study and from under 1,500 subjects provided by 6 global collaborators. The sample metadata nearly always contained a de-identified subject ID, COVID-19 status, age in years and sex. Where available, HLA class I and class II types were taken from metadata supplied by the sample provider and were not determined by assay-based typing. General findings and caveats noted by the study authors: How much clinical and demographic metadata was included differed by source and by participant, and the metadata was provided uncurated.

The collaborating institutions used their own protocols to collect whole blood in K2EDTA tubes. For TCRbeta analysis, collaborators shipped samples as frozen whole blood, isolated PBMCs, or DNA extracted from either of those sample types. V is pared back by 4 bases and J by 1 base, with 8 bases lying between the germline termini. CDR1 and CDR2 (SGHRS, YFSETQ) derive from the germline V gene. From the cysteine up to the phenylalanine, the CDR3 has a length of 13 residues. Left in the record is the CDR3 DNA by itself, 39 bases read in frame from the first base. TCRbeta CDR3 regions were amplified from genomic DNA by means of the immunoSEQ Assay, a bias-controlled multiplex PCR. Per the source publication's procedure: The number of nucleated cells in each sample was estimated by amplification of reference gene primers within the assay. Sequence reads were collapsed and filtered to measure the absolute abundance of every unique TCRbeta CDR3 rearrangement. Productive Simpson clonality was computed per sample as the square root of Simpson's diversity index over productive rearrangements. TCRdb re-hosts the immuneACCESS table, in-frame sequences only. Its copies lack some clones; in the studies checked, an unresolved V gene accounts for under half of them, and the cause for the rest is not known. Clone size and the V and J calls come from that table; the DNA yielded D and trimming. This sample gives around 100,000 clones in total; about 85% of them show up just once. Jointly, the top ten make up more than 1.5% of the sample.

Comments on this clone: This receptor's antigen is unknown. There are no base qualities to consult, and no much larger clone falls within one base.

The specimen was peripheral blood. The chain joins TRBV5-1 to TRBJ1-1, and TRBD1 may be the D gene, going by 6 matching bases. This receptor was obtained from a woman aged 70-85 years with active or convalescent COVID-19. The CDR3 protein: CASSGQPNTEAFF. The bases are TGCGCCAGCAGCGGACAGCCGAACACTGAAGCTTTCTTT.